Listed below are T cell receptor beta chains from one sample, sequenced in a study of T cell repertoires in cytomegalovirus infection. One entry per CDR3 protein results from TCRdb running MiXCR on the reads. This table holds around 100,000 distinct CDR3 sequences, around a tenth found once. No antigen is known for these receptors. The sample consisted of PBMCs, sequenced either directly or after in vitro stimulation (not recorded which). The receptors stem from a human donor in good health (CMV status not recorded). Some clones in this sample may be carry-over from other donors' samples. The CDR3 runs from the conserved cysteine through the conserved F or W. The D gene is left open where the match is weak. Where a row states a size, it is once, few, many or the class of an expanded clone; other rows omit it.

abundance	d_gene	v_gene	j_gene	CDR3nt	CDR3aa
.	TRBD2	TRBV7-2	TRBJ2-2	TGTGCCAGCAGCTTAACAGCGGGAACCGGGGAGCTGTTTTTT	CASSLTAGTGELFF
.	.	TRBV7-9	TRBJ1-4	TGTGCCAGCAGCGACACCCGGCAGCTGTTTTTT	CASSDTRQLFF
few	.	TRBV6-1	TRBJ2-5	TGTGCCAGCAGTACGGACAGTCGCCCAGAGACCCAGTACTTC	CASSTDSRPETQYF
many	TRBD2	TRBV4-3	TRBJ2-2	TGCGCCAGCAGCCGAGGACTAGCGGGAGTTTTAAACACCGGGGAGCTGTTTTTT	CASSRGLAGVLNTGELFF
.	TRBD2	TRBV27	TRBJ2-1	TGTGCCAGCAGGTTGACTAGCGGGAGGTTCAATGAGCAGTTCTTC	CASRLTSGRFNEQFF
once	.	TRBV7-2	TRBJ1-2	TGTGCCAGCAGCTTAATAGTAGGGTATGGCTACACCTTC	CASSLIVGYGYTF
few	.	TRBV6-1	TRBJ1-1	TGTGCCAGCAGCTCCGACCAAACAAACGGAGCTTTCTTT	CASSSDQTNGAFF
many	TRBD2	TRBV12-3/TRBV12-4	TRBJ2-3	TGTGCCAGCAGTCTAGGACTAGCGGGAGAGGATACGCAGTATTTT	CASSLGLAGEDTQYF
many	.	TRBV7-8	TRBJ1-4	TGTGCCAGCAGCCCTTGGACAACGACTAATGAAAAACTGTTTTTT	CASSPWTTTNEKLFF
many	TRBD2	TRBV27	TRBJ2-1	TGTGCCAGCAGTTTATCGATTCAAACTAGCGGGAGGGATGAGCAGTTCTTC	CASSLSIQTSGRDEQFF
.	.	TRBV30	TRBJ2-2	TGTGCCGGGACCAGGAGATACACCGGGGAGCTGTTTTTT	CAGTRRYTGELFF
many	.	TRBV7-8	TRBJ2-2	TGTGCCAGCAGCACACAAAGCAAAACCGGGGAGCTGTTTTTT	CASSTQSKTGELFF
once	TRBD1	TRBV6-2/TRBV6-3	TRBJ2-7	TGTGCCAGCAGTTACCCGGGACAGGGGGCTCCTAGCTCCTACGAGCAGTACTTC	CASSYPGQGAPSSYEQYF
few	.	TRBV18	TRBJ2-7	TGTGCCAGCTCAAGGGGGTCGGAGCAGTACTTC	CASSRGSEQYF
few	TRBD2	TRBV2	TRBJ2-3	TGTGCCAGCAGAGCCCTGCTGGCGGGAGTTATGGCAGATACGCAGTATTTT	CASRALLAGVMADTQYF